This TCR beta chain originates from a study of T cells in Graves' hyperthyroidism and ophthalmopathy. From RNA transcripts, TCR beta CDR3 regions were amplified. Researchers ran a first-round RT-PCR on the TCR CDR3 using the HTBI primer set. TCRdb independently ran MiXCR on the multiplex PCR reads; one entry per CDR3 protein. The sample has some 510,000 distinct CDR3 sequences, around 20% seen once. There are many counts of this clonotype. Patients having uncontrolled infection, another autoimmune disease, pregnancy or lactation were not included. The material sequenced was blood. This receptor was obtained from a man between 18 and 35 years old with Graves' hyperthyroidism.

CDR3 sequence (DNA): TGTGCCAGCAGCGGAGGACGCGATACAAAGAACTATGGCTACACCTTC. This codes for CASSGGRDTKNYGYTF. V usage is TRBV5-4 and J usage is TRBJ1-2, with unresolved D. The germline CDR1 and CDR2 sequences are SGHNT and YYREEE (reference sequence). The CDR3 extends over 16 amino acids. V dropped 4 bases and J dropped 2 bases, with 18 bases sitting between them. Based on the CDR3 plus reference TRBV5-4 and TRBJ1-2, the full variable domain is ETGVTQSPTHLIKTRGQQVTLRCSSQSGHNTVSWYQQALGQGPQFIFQYYREEENGRGNFPPRFSGLQFPNYSSELNVNALELDDSALYLCASSGGRDTKNYGYTFGSGTRLTVV.